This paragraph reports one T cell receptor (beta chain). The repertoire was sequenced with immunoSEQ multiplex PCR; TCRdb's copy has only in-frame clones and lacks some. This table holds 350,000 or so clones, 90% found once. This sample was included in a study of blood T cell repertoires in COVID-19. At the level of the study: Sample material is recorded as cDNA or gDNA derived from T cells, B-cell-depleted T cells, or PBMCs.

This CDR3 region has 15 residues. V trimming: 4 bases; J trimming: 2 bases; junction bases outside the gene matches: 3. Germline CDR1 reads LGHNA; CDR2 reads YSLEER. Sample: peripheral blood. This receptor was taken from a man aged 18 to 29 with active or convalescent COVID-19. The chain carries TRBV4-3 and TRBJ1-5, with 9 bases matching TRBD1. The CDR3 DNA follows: TGCGCCAGCAGCCCGGACAGGGGAGGCAATCAGCCCCAGCATTTT. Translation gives CASSPDRGGNQPQHF.